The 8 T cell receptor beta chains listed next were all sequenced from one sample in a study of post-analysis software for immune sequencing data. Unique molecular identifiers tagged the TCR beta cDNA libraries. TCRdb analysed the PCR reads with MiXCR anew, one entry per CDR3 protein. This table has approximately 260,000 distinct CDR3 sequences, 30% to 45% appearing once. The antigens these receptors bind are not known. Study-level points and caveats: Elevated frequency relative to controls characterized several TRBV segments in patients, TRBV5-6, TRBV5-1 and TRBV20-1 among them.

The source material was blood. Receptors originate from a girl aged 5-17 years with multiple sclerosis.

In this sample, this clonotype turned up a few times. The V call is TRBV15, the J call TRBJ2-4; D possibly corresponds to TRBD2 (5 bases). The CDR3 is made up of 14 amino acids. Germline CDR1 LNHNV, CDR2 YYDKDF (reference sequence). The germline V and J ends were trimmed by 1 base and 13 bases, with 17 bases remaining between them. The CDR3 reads CATSRVADYNEQYF. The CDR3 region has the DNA TGTGCCACCAGCAGAGTGGCAGACTACAATGAGCAGTACTTC.

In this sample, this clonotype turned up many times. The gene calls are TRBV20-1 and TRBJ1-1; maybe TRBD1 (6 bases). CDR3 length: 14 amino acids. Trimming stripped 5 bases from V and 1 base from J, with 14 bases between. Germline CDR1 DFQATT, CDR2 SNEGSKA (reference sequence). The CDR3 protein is CSAPKTGANTEAFF. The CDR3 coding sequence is TGCAGTGCTCCTAAGACAGGCGCGAACACTGAAGCTTTCTTT.

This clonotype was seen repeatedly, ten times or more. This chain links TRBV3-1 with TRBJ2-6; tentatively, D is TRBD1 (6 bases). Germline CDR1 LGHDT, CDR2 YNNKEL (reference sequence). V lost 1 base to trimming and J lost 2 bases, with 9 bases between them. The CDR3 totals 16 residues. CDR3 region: CASSQVAGAGANVLTF. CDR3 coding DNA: TGTGCCAGCAGCCAAGTTGCAGGGGCTGGGGCCAACGTCCTGACTTTC. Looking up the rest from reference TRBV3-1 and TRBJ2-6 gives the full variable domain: DTAVSQTPKYLVTQMGNDKSIKCEQNLGHDTMYWYKQDSKKFLKIMFSYNNKELIINETVPNRFSPKSPDKAHLNLHINSLELGDSAVYFCASSQVAGAGANVLTFGAGSRLTVL.

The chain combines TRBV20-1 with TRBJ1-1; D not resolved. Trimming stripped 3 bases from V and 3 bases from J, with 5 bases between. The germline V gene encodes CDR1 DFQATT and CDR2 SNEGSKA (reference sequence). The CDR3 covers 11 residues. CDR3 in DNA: TGCAGTGCTAGCTCGGACACTGAAGCTTTCTTT. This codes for CSASSDTEAFF.

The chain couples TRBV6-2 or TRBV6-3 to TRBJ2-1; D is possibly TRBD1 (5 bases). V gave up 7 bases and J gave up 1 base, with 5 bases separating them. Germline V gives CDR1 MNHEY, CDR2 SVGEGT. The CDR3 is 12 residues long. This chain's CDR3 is CASKGSYNEQFF. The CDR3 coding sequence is TGTGCCAGCAAGGGGTCCTACAATGAGCAGTTCTTC.

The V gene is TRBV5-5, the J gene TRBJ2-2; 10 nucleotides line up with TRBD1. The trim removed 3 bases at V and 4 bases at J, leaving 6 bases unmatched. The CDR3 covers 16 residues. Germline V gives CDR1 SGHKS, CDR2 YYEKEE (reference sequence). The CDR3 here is CASSSTGGAGTGELFF. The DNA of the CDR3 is TGTGCCAGCAGCTCGACAGGGGGCGCAGGCACCGGGGAGCTGTTTTTT.

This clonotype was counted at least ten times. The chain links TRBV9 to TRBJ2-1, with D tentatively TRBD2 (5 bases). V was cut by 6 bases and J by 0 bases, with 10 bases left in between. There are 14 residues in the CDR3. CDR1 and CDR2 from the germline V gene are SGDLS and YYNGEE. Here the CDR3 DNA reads TGTGCCAGCACCCCGGCGGGCTCCTACAATGAGCAGTTCTTC. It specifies CASTPAGSYNEQFF.

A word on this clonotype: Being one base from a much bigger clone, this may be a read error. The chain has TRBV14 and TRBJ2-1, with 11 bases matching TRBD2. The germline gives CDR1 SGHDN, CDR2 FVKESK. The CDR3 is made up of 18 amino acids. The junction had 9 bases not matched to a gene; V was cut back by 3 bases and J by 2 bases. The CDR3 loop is CASSQGLGLAEPYNEQFF. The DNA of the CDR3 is TGTGCCAGCAGCCAGGGTCTGGGACTAGCGGAACCCTACAATGAGCAGTTCTTC.